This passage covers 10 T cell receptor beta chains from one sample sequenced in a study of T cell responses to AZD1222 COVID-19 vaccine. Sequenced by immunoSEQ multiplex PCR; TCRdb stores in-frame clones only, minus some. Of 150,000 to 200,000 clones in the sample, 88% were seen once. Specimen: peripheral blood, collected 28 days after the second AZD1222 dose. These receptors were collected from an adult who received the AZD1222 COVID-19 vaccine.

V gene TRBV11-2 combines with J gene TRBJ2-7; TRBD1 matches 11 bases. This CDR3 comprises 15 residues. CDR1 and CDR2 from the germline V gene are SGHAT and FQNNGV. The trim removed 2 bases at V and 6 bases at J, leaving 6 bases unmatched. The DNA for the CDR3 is TGTGCCAGCAGCTTACCTGGACAGGGGGCGGTCGAGCAGTACTTC. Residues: CASSLPGQGAVEQYF. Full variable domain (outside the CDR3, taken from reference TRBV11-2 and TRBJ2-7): EAGVAQSPRYKIIEKRQSVAFWCNPISGHATLYWYQQILGQGPKLLIQFQNNGVVDDSQLPKDRFSAERLKGVDSTLKIQPAKLEDSAVYLCASSLPGQGAVEQYFGPGTRLTVT.

The CDR3 is CASSRGLLDTGELFF. Here the CDR3 DNA reads TGTGCCAGCTCCCGCGGGCTTCTGGACACCGGGGAGCTGTTTTTT. The chain links TRBV18 to TRBJ2-2; D might be TRBD2 (5 bases). The CDR3 contains 15 residues. Trimming pared 6 bases from V and 3 bases from J, leaving 14 bases between. Germline V gives CDR1 KGHSH, CDR2 LQKENI.

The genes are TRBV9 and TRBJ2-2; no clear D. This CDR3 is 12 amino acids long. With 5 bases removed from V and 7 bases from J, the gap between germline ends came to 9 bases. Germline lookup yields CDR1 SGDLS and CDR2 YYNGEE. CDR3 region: CASRKSSGELFF. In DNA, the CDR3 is TGTGCCAGCAGGAAGTCCAGCGGGGAGCTGTTTTTT.

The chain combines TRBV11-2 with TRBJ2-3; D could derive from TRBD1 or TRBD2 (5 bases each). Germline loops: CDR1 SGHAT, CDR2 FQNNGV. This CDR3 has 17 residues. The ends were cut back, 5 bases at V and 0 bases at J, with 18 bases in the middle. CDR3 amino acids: CASSLNSGPLSTDTQYF. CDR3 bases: TGTGCCAGCAGCCTAAACTCGGGACCTTTGAGCACAGATACGCAGTATTTT.

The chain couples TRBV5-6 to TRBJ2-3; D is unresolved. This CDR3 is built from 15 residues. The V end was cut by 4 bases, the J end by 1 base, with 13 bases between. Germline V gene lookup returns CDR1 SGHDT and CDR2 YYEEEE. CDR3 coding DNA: TGTGCCAGCAGCCGGACCCCACTTCGCACAGATACGCAGTATTTT. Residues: CASSRTPLRTDTQYF.

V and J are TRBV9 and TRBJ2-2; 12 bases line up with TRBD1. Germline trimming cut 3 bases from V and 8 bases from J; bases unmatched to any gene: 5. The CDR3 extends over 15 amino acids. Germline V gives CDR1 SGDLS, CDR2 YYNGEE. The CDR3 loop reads CASSGGQGAGGELFF. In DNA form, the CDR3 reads TGTGCCAGCAGCGGGGGACAGGGGGCCGGAGGGGAGCTGTTTTTT.

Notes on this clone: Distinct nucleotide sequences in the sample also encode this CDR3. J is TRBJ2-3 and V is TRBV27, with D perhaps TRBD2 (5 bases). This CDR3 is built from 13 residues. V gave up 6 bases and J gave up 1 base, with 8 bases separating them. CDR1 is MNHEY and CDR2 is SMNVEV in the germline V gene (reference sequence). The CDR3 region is CASRRSGTDTQYF. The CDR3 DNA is TGTGCCAGCAGGCGTAGCGGCACAGATACGCAGTATTTT.

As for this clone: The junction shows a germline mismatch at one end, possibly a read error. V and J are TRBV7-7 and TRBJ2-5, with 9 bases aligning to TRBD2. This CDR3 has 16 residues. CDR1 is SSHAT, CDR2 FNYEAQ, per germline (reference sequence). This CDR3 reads CASSPLAGGKEETQYF. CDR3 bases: TGTGCTAGCAGCCCCCTCGCGGGGGGGAAGGAAGAGACCCAGTACTTC. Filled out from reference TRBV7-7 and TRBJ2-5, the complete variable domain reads GAGVSQSPRYKVTKRGQDVTLRCDPISSHATLYWYQQALGQGPEFLTYFNYEAQPDKSGLPSDRFSAERPEGSISTLTIQRTEQRDSAMYRCASSPLAGGKEETQYFGPGTRLLVL.

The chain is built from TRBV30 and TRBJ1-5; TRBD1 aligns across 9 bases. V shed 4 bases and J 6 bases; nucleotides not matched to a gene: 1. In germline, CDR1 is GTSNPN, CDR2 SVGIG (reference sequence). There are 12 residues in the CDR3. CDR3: CAWTTGGQPQHF. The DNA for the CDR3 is TGTGCCTGGACGACAGGGGGTCAGCCCCAGCATTTT.

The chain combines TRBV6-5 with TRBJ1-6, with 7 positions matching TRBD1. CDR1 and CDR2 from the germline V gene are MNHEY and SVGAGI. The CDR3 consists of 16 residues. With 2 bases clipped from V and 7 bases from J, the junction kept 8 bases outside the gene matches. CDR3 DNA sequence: TGTGCCAGCAGTTACCGGGCGACAGGGCCAAATTCACCCCTCCACTTT. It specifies CASSYRATGPNSPLHF.